The rows below give T cell receptor beta chains drawn from one sample of a study of a mutant IDH1 vaccine in newly diagnosed glioma. Data came from immunoSEQ multiplex PCR; TCRdb stores just in-frame clones and leaves some out. Here the sample spans about 96,000 clones, around three quarters being singletons. The material was PBMCs, obtained from a glioma patient treated with radiotherapy, temozolomide or both. These receptors originate from a man aged 35-49 years with glioma. Both conserved end residues are part of each CDR3. The order of the fields is V gene, D gene, CDR3 length, J gene, CDR3 protein. A D gene is named only where the DNA matches it firmly.

v_gene: TRBV7-9; d_gene: TRBD1; len: 14; j_gene: TRBJ1-1; CDR3aa: CASSPSTGNTEAFF
v_gene: TRBV7-9; d_gene: TRBD2; len: 19; j_gene: TRBJ2-1; CDR3aa: CASSSPRTSGRMGTNEQFF
v_gene: TRBV29-1; d_gene: -; len: 15; j_gene: TRBJ2-1; CDR3aa: CSVEDSRAHYNEQFF
v_gene: TRBV6-1; d_gene: -; len: 11; j_gene: TRBJ2-1; CDR3aa: CASRVAEGKFF
v_gene: TRBV15; d_gene: TRBD1; len: 16; j_gene: TRBJ1-2; CDR3aa: CATSRDGQGANYGYTF
v_gene: TRBV28; d_gene: -; len: 16; j_gene: TRBJ1-3; CDR3aa: CASSLRPVPSGNTIYF
v_gene: TRBV7-9; d_gene: -; len: 12; j_gene: TRBJ2-7; CDR3aa: CASSATSYEQYF
v_gene: TRBV30; d_gene: -; len: 12; j_gene: TRBJ1-6; CDR3aa: CALTGTNSPLHF
v_gene: TRBV7-2; d_gene: -; len: 15; j_gene: TRBJ1-1; CDR3aa: CASSLGMGRDTEAFF
v_gene: TRBV7-8; d_gene: -; len: 12; j_gene: TRBJ2-5; CDR3aa: CASSLAQETQYF
v_gene: TRBV5-1; d_gene: -; len: 15; j_gene: TRBJ2-1; CDR3aa: CASSLEADSYNEQFF
v_gene: TRBV4-3; d_gene: -; len: 15; j_gene: TRBJ2-2; CDR3aa: CASSQDLLAVGELFF
v_gene: TRBV19; d_gene: -; len: 13; j_gene: TRBJ1-3; CDR3aa: CASHQGTGNTIYF
v_gene: TRBV7-2; d_gene: TRBD2; len: 14; j_gene: TRBJ2-7; CDR3aa: CASSPLLAGLPGYF
v_gene: TRBV10-2; d_gene: TRBD2; len: 14; j_gene: TRBJ2-7; CDR3aa: CASRVLAGAYEQYF
v_gene: TRBV9; d_gene: -; len: 17; j_gene: TRBJ1-3; CDR3aa: CASSVAHRANSGNTIYF
v_gene: TRBV19; d_gene: -; len: 13; j_gene: TRBJ2-7; CDR3aa: CASSIIGDYEQYF
v_gene: TRBV4-2; d_gene: TRBD2; len: 14; j_gene: TRBJ2-7; CDR3aa: CASSPIAGGLEQYF
v_gene: TRBV10-3; d_gene: TRBD2; len: 17; j_gene: TRBJ2-3; CDR3aa: CAISESKLAGDPDTQYF
v_gene: TRBV19; d_gene: TRBD2; len: 12; j_gene: TRBJ2-5; CDR3aa: CASRDYEETQYF
v_gene: TRBV5-1; d_gene: -; len: 15; j_gene: TRBJ1-6; CDR3aa: CASSVNRERNSPLHF
v_gene: TRBV29-1; d_gene: TRBD1; len: 12; j_gene: TRBJ1-1; CDR3aa: CSMRTGGTEAFF
v_gene: TRBV10-2; d_gene: TRBD2; len: 16; j_gene: TRBJ2-5; CDR3aa: CATKGLGLADQETQYF
v_gene: TRBV7-9; d_gene: TRBD1; len: 13; j_gene: TRBJ1-6; CDR3aa: CASSRTGVIPLHF
v_gene: TRBV28; d_gene: -; len: 14; j_gene: TRBJ1-5; CDR3aa: CASSGAGLYQPQHF
v_gene: TRBV10-3; d_gene: -; len: 11; j_gene: TRBJ2-3; CDR3aa: CATSWRDTQYF
v_gene: TRBV6-4; d_gene: -; len: 13; j_gene: TRBJ2-1; CDR3aa: CASSPGSYNEQFF
v_gene: TRBV7-2; d_gene: TRBD1; len: 15; j_gene: TRBJ1-5; CDR3aa: CASSLDRGGNQPQHF
v_gene: TRBV5-4; d_gene: TRBD2; len: 15; j_gene: TRBJ2-3; CDR3aa: CASSSVAGGGDTQYF
v_gene: TRBV18; d_gene: -; len: 16; j_gene: TRBJ2-2; CDR3aa: CASSGLMKSNTGELFF
v_gene: TRBV7-9; d_gene: TRBD2; len: 15; j_gene: TRBJ2-7; CDR3aa: CASSLSPSGAIEQYF
v_gene: TRBV19; d_gene: -; len: 14; j_gene: TRBJ1-3; CDR3aa: CASSGTGTGNTIYF
v_gene: TRBV9; d_gene: -; len: 14; j_gene: TRBJ2-1; CDR3aa: CASSVAGFNNEQFF
v_gene: TRBV19; d_gene: -; len: 14; j_gene: TRBJ1-5; CDR3aa: CASTVGTPNQPQHF
v_gene: TRBV14; d_gene: -; len: 15; j_gene: TRBJ1-1; CDR3aa: CASSPWVSQNTEAFF
v_gene: TRBV6-5; d_gene: TRBD1; len: 13; j_gene: TRBJ1-2; CDR3aa: CASSPNRGSGYTF
v_gene: TRBV5-4; d_gene: -; len: 11; j_gene: TRBJ2-1; CDR3aa: CASRTDNEQFF
v_gene: TRBV29-1; d_gene: TRBD1; len: 14; j_gene: TRBJ2-2; CDR3aa: CSVERQGFTGELFF
v_gene: TRBV7-2; d_gene: -; len: 14; j_gene: TRBJ2-3; CDR3aa: CASSSAGFTDTQYF
v_gene: TRBV19; d_gene: -; len: 16; j_gene: TRBJ2-1; CDR3aa: CASSISPAVLYNEQFF
v_gene: TRBV11-2; d_gene: TRBD2; len: 14; j_gene: TRBJ2-1; CDR3aa: CASSKSGGAYEQFF
v_gene: TRBV30; d_gene: -; len: 15; j_gene: TRBJ1-2; CDR3aa: CAWSPYLDPWGGYTF
v_gene: TRBV7-9; d_gene: -; len: 11; j_gene: TRBJ2-4; CDR3aa: CASSPQNIQYF
v_gene: TRBV2; d_gene: -; len: 15; j_gene: TRBJ1-4; CDR3aa: CASKPTRGYTEKLFF
v_gene: TRBV2; d_gene: -; len: 14; j_gene: TRBJ2-7; CDR3aa: CASSEVGGGYEQYF
v_gene: TRBV11-2; d_gene: -; len: 13; j_gene: TRBJ2-7; CDR3aa: CASSLGPGSSGYF
v_gene: TRBV4-2; d_gene: -; len: 11; j_gene: TRBJ1-4; CDR3aa: CASSQEGRLFF
v_gene: TRBV6-1; d_gene: -; len: 12; j_gene: TRBJ2-7; CDR3aa: CASSGTPYEQYF
v_gene: TRBV7-2; d_gene: TRBD1; len: 14; j_gene: TRBJ2-5; CDR3aa: CASSARGPQETQYF
v_gene: TRBV30; d_gene: -; len: 17; j_gene: TRBJ1-3; CDR3aa: CAWNAGVFAFSGNTIYF
v_gene: TRBV19; d_gene: -; len: 13; j_gene: TRBJ2-7; CDR3aa: CASSPTPTDEQYF
v_gene: TRBV18; d_gene: TRBD1; len: 16; j_gene: TRBJ1-2; CDR3aa: CASSSLTGGDAYGYTF
v_gene: TRBV19; d_gene: -; len: 16; j_gene: TRBJ2-1; CDR3aa: CASSIEGISSYNEQFF